This is a list of T cell receptor beta chains from one sample in a study of cytomegalovirus exposure and HLA in healthy donors. Clones were sequenced by immunoSEQ multiplex PCR, and TCRdb holds only the in-frame ones, with some missing. The table shows about 110,000 clones, with less than 80% occurring only once. The specimen was PBMCs. These receptors were obtained from a man aged 25 to 40 in good health and CMV-seronegative. Each CDR3 is given with its conserved first and last residue. D genes are given only for firm matches. Only part of the rows carry a size: once, few, many, or a class if the clone is expanded.

CDR3 protein | CDR3 DNA | clone size | J gene | V gene | D gene
CASSPSPGDTGEAFF | TGTGCCAGCAGCCCGTCCCCAGGGGACACGGGTGAAGCTTTCTTT | - | TRBJ1-1 | TRBV5-4 | -
CASSPGQGGSDTQYF | TGTGCCAGCTCACCGGGACAGGGAGGGTCAGATACGCAGTATTTT | few | TRBJ2-3 | TRBV18 | TRBD1
CASSPTRGYYEQYF | TGTGCCAGCAGCCCGACACGGGGGTACTACGAGCAGTACTTC | - | TRBJ2-7 | TRBV28 | -
CASSSAGTGEAFF | TGTGCCAGCAGCTCCGCGGGGACGGGTGAAGCTTTCTTT | - | TRBJ1-1 | TRBV5-4 | -
CASSLETGSSYNEQFF | TGCGCCAGCAGCTTGGAAACGGGGAGCTCCTACAATGAGCAGTTCTTC | few | TRBJ2-1 | TRBV5-1 | -
CASSIGRQGRFHEQYF | TGTGCCAGTAGTATAGGGCGACAGGGACGCTTCCACGAGCAGTACTTC | - | TRBJ2-7 | TRBV19 | TRBD1
CASSKNAGVGYNEQFF | TGTGCCAGCAGTAAGAATGCGGGAGTGGGTTACAATGAGCAGTTCTTC | - | TRBJ2-1 | TRBV5-4 | TRBD2
CASIDREGYEQYF | TGTGCCAGCATAGACAGGGAAGGGTACGAGCAGTACTTC | once | TRBJ2-7 | TRBV5-8 | TRBD1
CAITGTGTTNSYEQYF | TGTGCCATCACCGGGACCGGGACTACGAACTCCTACGAGCAGTACTTC | once | TRBJ2-7 | TRBV10-3 | TRBD2
CASSFRTGGRMEQYF | TGTGCCAGCAGCTTCCGGACAGGGGGCCGAATGGAGCAGTACTTC | - | TRBJ2-7 | TRBV7-2 | TRBD1
CASSGQGTGANVLTF | TGCGCCAGCAGCGGACAGGGTACCGGGGCCAACGTCCTGACTTTC | - | TRBJ2-6 | TRBV4-1 | TRBD1
CASSQMMTGRRNTEAFF | TGTGCCAGCAGCCAAATGATGACAGGGAGGCGGAACACTGAAGCTTTCTTT | once | TRBJ1-1 | TRBV5-4 | TRBD1
CASSLAGNTEAFF | TGTGCCAGCAGTCTCGCAGGGAACACTGAAGCTTTCTTT | - | TRBJ1-1 | TRBV6-4 | -
CAWSVSGGAWETQYF | TGTGCCTGGAGTGTATCTGGGGGCGCCTGGGAGACCCAGTACTTC | - | TRBJ2-5 | TRBV30 | -
CSGSKQGAGELFF | TGCAGCGGATCGAAACAGGGGGCCGGGGAGCTGTTTTTT | - | TRBJ2-2 | TRBV29-1 | TRBD1
CASSFGRSGGGKAREKLFF | TGTGCCAGCAGTTTTGGTCGCTCTGGGGGGGGGAAGGCGCGTGAAAAACTGTTTTTT | - | TRBJ1-4 | TRBV27 | -
CASRRQGETDTQYF | TGTGCCAGCAGAAGACAGGGAGAGACAGATACGCAGTATTTT | - | TRBJ2-3 | TRBV6-5 | TRBD1
CSAPDREETQYF | TGCAGCGCCCCCGACCGGGAAGAGACCCAGTACTTC | - | TRBJ2-5 | TRBV29-1 | -
CASSQGTGSSGNTIYF | TGCGCCAGCAGCCAAGGGACAGGGTCATCTGGAAACACCATATATTTT | - | TRBJ1-3 | TRBV4-1 | TRBD1
CASKVNQGRASNQPQHF | TGTGCCAGTAAGGTGAATCAGGGTAGGGCTAGCAATCAGCCCCAGCATTTT | - | TRBJ1-5 | TRBV19 | -
CASSLAGGRGGAEAFF | TGTGCCAGCAGCCTCGCGGGGGGGCGAGGCGGCGCTGAAGCTTTCTTT | - | TRBJ1-1 | TRBV14 | -
CASRAGPEVNNEQFF | TGTGCCAGCAGGGCGGGTCCCGAAGTGAACAATGAGCAGTTCTTC | - | TRBJ2-1 | TRBV2 | -
CASSWGEGYEQYF | TGTGCCAGCAGTTGGGGGGAAGGTTACGAGCAGTACTTC | few | TRBJ2-7 | TRBV27 | -
CASRDRGYGYTF | TGTGCCAGTAGGGACAGGGGCTATGGCTACACCTTC | - | TRBJ1-2 | TRBV19 | TRBD1
CASSPPQRELGDTQYF | TGTGCCAGCAGTCCACCTCAGCGGGAGTTAGGGGATACGCAGTATTTT | - | TRBJ2-3 | TRBV27 | TRBD2
CSVGDRGREAYGYTF | TGCAGCGTTGGGGACAGGGGGCGCGAGGCCTATGGCTACACCTTC | - | TRBJ1-2 | TRBV29-1 | TRBD1
CSVDIGTDTQYF | TGCAGCGTTGATATCGGGACAGATACGCAGTATTTT | - | TRBJ2-3 | TRBV29-1 | -
CASSEYGTITEAFF | TGTGCCAGCAGTGAATATGGCACTATCACTGAAGCTTTCTTT | - | TRBJ1-1 | TRBV25-1 | -
CSTRTGANTGELFF | TGCAGCACACGGACAGGCGCGAACACCGGGGAGCTGTTTTTT | - | TRBJ2-2 | TRBV29-1 | TRBD1
CASSQYSQGANTGELFF | TGTGCCAGCAGCCAATATAGTCAGGGCGCGAACACCGGGGAGCTGTTTTTT | - | TRBJ2-2 | TRBV16 | -
CASSQTAKHEQYF | TGTGCCAGTAGCCAGACAGCAAAACACGAGCAGTACTTC | once | TRBJ2-7 | TRBV19 | -
CASRGRGSYNEQFF | TGTGCCAGCAGGGGCCGTGGCTCCTACAATGAGCAGTTCTTC | once | TRBJ2-1 | TRBV2 | -
CSVRVGYEQYF | TGCAGCGTTCGTGTGGGCTACGAGCAGTACTTC | - | TRBJ2-7 | TRBV29-1 | -
CAISRSSGANVLTF | TGTGCCATCAGCCGGTCCTCTGGGGCCAACGTCCTGACTTTC | few | TRBJ2-6 | TRBV10-3 | -
CASSLSTDTQYF | TGTGCCAGCAGTCTTAGCACAGATACGCAGTATTTT | once | TRBJ2-3 | TRBV6-5 | -
CASIGLAGRTFYEQYF | TGTGCCAGCATCGGACTAGCGGGGCGAACCTTCTACGAGCAGTACTTC | - | TRBJ2-7 | TRBV2 | TRBD2
CASVWTQKTGELFF | TGTGCCAGCGTCTGGACACAGAAGACCGGGGAGCTGTTTTTT | few | TRBJ2-2 | TRBV6-1 | -
CASSPSAGGGEQFF | TGTGCCAGCAGCCCCAGTGCGGGGGGAGGGGAGCAGTTCTTC | once | TRBJ2-1 | TRBV7-8 | TRBD2
CASSFGRGGGTEAFF | TGTGCCAGCAGTTTTGGTCGAGGGGGGGGCACTGAAGCTTTCTTT | - | TRBJ1-1 | TRBV28 | -
CARFVGHLNEKLFF | TGCGCCAGGTTTGTGGGACACCTTAATGAAAAACTGTTTTTT | - | TRBJ1-4 | TRBV4-1 | -
CSALGASFADTQYF | TGCAGCGCCCTGGGAGCTAGCTTTGCAGATACGCAGTATTTT | - | TRBJ2-3 | TRBV29-1 | -
CASSLSLATTSYEQYF | TGCGCCAGCAGCTTATCTTTAGCGACCACCTCCTACGAGCAGTACTTC | once | TRBJ2-7 | TRBV5-1 | -
CASSLDRGQEKLFF | TGCGCCAGCAGCTTGGACAGGGGGCAAGAAAAACTGTTTTTT | - | TRBJ1-4 | TRBV5-1 | TRBD1
CASSSGGGTNTGELFF | TGTGCCAGCAGCTCCGGGGGGGGAACGAACACCGGGGAGCTGTTTTTT | few | TRBJ2-2 | TRBV5-4 | TRBD2